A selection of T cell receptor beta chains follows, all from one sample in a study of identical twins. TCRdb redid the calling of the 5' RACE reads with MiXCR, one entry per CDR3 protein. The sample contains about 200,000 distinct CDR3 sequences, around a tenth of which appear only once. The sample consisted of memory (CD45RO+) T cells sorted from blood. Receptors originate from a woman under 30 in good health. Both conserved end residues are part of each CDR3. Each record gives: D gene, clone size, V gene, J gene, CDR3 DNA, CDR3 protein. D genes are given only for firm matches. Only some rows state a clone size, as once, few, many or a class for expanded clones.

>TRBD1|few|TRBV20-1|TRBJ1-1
TGCAGTGCTGCACGACAGGGTCTGAACACTGAAGCTTTCTTT
CSAARQGLNTEAFF
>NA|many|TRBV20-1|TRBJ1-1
TGCAGTGCTAATGAGGGGCGGGAGACTGAAGCTTTCTTT
CSANEGRETEAFF
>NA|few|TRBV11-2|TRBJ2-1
TGTGCCAGCAGCTTAGGGGTGTTGTCCTACAATGAGCAGTTCTTC
CASSLGVLSYNEQFF
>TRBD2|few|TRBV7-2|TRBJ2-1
TGTGCCAGCAGCTTATTTCCGGGGGGTCACAATGAGCAGTTCTTC
CASSLFPGGHNEQFF
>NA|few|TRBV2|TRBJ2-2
TGTGCCAGCAGTGAAGCGAGCAGGGGGAACACCGGGGAGCTGTTTTTT
CASSEASRGNTGELFF
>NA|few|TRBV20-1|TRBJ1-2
TGCAGTGCTCAGACCGTCTTTCGGGGCTACACCTTC
CSAQTVFRGYTF
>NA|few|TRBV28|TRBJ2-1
TGTGCCAGCAGTGCGGTTCTGGGACTCTTACGGGACAATGAGCAGTTCTTC
CASSAVLGLLRDNEQFF
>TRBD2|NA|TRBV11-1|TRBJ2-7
TGTGCCAGCAGCTTCAGCCTGACTAGCGCGGCGAGCTCCTACGAGCAGTACTTC
CASSFSLTSAASSYEQYF
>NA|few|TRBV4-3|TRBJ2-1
TGCGCCAGCAGCCAAGAGAACGTGTTGGGCAATGAGCAGTTCTTC
CASSQENVLGNEQFF
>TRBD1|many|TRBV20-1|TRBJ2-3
TGCAGTTTATGGGGACAGGGCACAGATACGCAGTATTTT
CSLWGQGTDTQYF
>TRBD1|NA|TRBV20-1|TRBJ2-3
TGCAGTGCGGGCGCCGCAGGACAGGGTTTGGATACGCAGTATTTT
CSAGAAGQGLDTQYF
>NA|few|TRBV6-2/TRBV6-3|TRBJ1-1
TGTGCCAGCAGTCCGCAGACAGAGTCGGCACTTGAAGCTTTCTTT
CASSPQTESALEAFF
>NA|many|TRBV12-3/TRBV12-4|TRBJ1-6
TGTGCCAGCAGTTCCCACGACACGGGCCTCCTCCACTTT
CASSSHDTGLLHF
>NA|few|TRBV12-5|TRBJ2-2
TGTGCTAGTGGATTTTATCCGGGGCCAAAGACCGGGGAGCTGTTTTTT
CASGFYPGPKTGELFF
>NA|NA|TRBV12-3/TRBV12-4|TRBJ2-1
TGTGCCAGCAGTTTACGAGCGGGAATGGGGGCTTACAATGAGCAGTTCTTC
CASSLRAGMGAYNEQFF
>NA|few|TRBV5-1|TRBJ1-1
TGCGCCAGCAGGTCCAGAAGCAGTTTGAACACTGAAGCTTTCTTT
CASRSRSSLNTEAFF
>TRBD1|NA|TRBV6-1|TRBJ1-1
TGTGCCAGCAGTCGACAGGGAGCGAACACTGAAGCTTTCTTT
CASSRQGANTEAFF
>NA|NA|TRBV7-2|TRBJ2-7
TGTGCCAGCAGCATAGGCCAGGGGTACGAGCAGTACTTC
CASSIGQGYEQYF
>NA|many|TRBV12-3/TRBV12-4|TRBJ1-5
TGTGCCAGCAGTCCATACATATTGGGTAATCAGCCCCAGCATTTT
CASSPYILGNQPQHF
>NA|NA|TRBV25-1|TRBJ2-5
TGTGCCAGCAGTGCCGCCGGGACTCAAGAGACCCAGTACTTC
CASSAAGTQETQYF
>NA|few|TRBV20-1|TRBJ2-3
TGCAGTGCTCTCTCTCTCCTGATGGATACGCAGTATTTT
CSALSLLMDTQYF
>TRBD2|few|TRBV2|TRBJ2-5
TGTGCCAGCAGGACTAGCGGGGTTACGCAAGAGACCCAGTACTTC
CASRTSGVTQETQYF
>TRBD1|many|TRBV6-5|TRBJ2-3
TGTGCCAGCAGTTACTCAGACAGGGCCACAGATACGCAGTATTTT
CASSYSDRATDTQYF
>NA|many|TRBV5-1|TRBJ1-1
TGCGCCAGCAGCCGACTTCTGAACACTGAAGCTTTCTTT
CASSRLLNTEAFF
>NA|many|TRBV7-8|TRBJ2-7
TGTGCCAGCAGCGCCGTGGGGCAGAACTACGAGCAGTACTTC
CASSAVGQNYEQYF
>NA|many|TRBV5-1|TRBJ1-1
TGCGCCAGCAGCTTGTCGTTAGGAGAAGCTTTCTTT
CASSLSLGEAFF
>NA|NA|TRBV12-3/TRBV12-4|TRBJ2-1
TGTGCCAGCAGTCTAAACAGGGCGTCGGCCTACAATGAGCAGTTCTTC
CASSLNRASAYNEQFF
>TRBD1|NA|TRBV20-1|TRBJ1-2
TGCAGTGCCCAAGCGACAGGGGGCTATGGCTACACCTTC
CSAQATGGYGYTF
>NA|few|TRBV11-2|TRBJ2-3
TGTGCCAGCAGCTTAGGGGTAAGGGGCACAGATACGCAGTATTTT
CASSLGVRGTDTQYF
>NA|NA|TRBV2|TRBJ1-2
TGTGCCAGCAGTGAGAGGACAGTTTATGGCTACACCTTC
CASSERTVYGYTF
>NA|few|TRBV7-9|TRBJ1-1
TGTGCCAGCAGCTTTTCAACAGGCCCCTTTATCGGTTTT
CASSFSTGPFIGF
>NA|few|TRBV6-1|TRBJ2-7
TGTGCCAGCCCCCCTGGTAGGCAATCGGACGAGCAGTACTTC
CASPPGRQSDEQYF
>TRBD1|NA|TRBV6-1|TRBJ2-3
TGTGCCAGCGGGGCTGGACAGGGGACGAGCACAGATACGCAGTATTTT
CASGAGQGTSTDTQYF
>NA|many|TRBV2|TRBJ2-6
TGTGCCAGCACCAACCCAGGGGCCAACGTCCTGACTTTC
CASTNPGANVLTF
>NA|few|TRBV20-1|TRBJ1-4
TGCAGTGCTCCTAAGCAGGGAACTAATGAAAAACTGTTTTTT
CSAPKQGTNEKLFF
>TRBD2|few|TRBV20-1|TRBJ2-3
TGCAGTGCTTGGAAAACAGGGACTAGCGGGAGGGCCGTCACTGATACGCAGTATTTT
CSAWKTGTSGRAVTDTQYF
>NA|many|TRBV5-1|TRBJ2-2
TGCGCCAGCGTAGGACCATCCAACACCGGGGAGCTGTTTTTT
CASVGPSNTGELFF
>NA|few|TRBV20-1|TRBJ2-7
TGCAGTGCTAGAGATTCCCGTGCCGAGCAGTACTTC
CSARDSRAEQYF
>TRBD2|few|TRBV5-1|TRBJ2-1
TGCGCCAGCAGCTTGGGACCGTCCGGTAGCGGGGGCGATAGCTCCTACAATGAGCAGTTCTTC
CASSLGPSGSGGDSSYNEQFF
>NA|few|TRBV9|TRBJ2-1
TGTGCCAGCAGCGTCGGAGAAGGGTGGCAGTTCTTC
CASSVGEGWQFF
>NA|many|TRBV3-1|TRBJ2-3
TGTGCCAGCGGACGGTCGGGAGACACAGATACGCAGTATTTT
CASGRSGDTDTQYF
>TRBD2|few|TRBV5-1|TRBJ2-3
TGCGCCAGCAGCTTCGGGACTAGCGGGAGTGGGGGGACAGATACGCAGTATTTT
CASSFGTSGSGGTDTQYF
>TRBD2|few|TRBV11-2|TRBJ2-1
TGTGCCAGCAGAGGACTAGCCTCTGGTGAGCAGTTCTTC
CASRGLASGEQFF
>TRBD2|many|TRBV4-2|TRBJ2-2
TGTGCCAGCAGCCAAGGGGGACTAGAAACCGGGGAGCTGTTTTTT
CASSQGGLETGELFF
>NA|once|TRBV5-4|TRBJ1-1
TGTGCCAGCAGCCAACCGGCGGGGAGGAACACTGAAGCTTTCTTT
CASSQPAGRNTEAFF
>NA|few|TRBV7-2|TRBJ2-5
TGTGCCAGCAGCTTGAGGAGGGGGTCGGAGACCCAGTACTTC
CASSLRRGSETQYF
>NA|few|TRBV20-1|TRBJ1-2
TGCAGTGCTCGCAGGGATTCTAGCTATGGCTACACCTTC
CSARRDSSYGYTF
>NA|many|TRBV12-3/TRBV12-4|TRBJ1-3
TGTGCCAGCAACTTGAAGGGGGCTGGAAACACCATATATTTT
CASNLKGAGNTIYF
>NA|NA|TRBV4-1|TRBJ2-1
TGCGCCAGCAGCCAAGTCGGGGGTCTGGACAATGAGCAGTTCTTC
CASSQVGGLDNEQFF
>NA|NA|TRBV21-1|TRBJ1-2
TGTGCCAGCAGCACCTGGGACAGCTATGGCTACACCTTC
CASSTWDSYGYTF